This T cell receptor (beta chain) derives from a study of T cell responses to AZD1222 COVID-19 vaccine. Sequencing was performed with immunoSEQ multiplex PCR; in TCRdb, only in-frame clones are kept and a portion is missing. The table includes fewer than 110,000 clones, roughly 91% detected once. V gave up 4 bases and J gave up 3 bases, with 4 bases separating them. Germline loops: CDR1 MNHEY, CDR2 SVGAGI. The CDR3 length is 11 residues. With regard to this clone: Its antigen is not known. The sample contains more than one DNA sequence encoding this CDR3.

Overall study findings and caveats: Sampling that yielded the repertoires occurred only after the peak T cell response.

The sequence derives from an adult in good health. The material was peripheral blood, obtained on day 0 of AZD1222 vaccination. The chain carries TRBV6-5 and TRBJ2-7; D is undetermined. CDR3 amino acids: CASSSYYEQYF. The CDR3 DNA is TGTGCCAGCAGTTCCTACTACGAGCAGTACTTC.